This T cell receptor beta chain was sequenced for a study of human T cells and chemical hapten exposure. Overall study: Throughout the approximately 24-week study, diphenylcyclopropenone was applied weekly to the patients' scalps.

For the library, individual cDNA molecules each received unique molecular identifiers. TCRdb processed the RACE reads anew with MiXCR; each CDR3 protein has one entry. The sample yields 300,000 to 450,000 distinct CDR3 sequences, 4.5% to 7% seen once. Noted time point: pre-sensitization, week 0. The treatment was: therapeutic diphenylcyclopropenone sensitization with weekly scalp DPC. This clonotype was seen many times. Trimming removed 7 bases at V and 1 base at J, with 14 bases between. The germline V gene has CDR1 MDHEN and CDR2 SYDVKM. CDR3 size: 16 residues. The sequencing used whole blood, collected in connection with sensitization to the hapten diphenylcyclopropenone (DPC). The rearrangement joins TRBV28 to TRBJ1-6; D ambiguous. The source is a woman aged 18-29 years with alopecia areata. Some clones in this sample may be carry-over from other donors' samples. This CDR3 is CASTGLPGSYNSPLHF. Written as DNA, the CDR3 is TGTGCCAGCACCGGCCTCCCGGGGTCCTATAATTCACCCCTCCACTTT.